This T cell receptor (beta chain) is drawn from a study of post-analysis software for immune sequencing data. The germline gives CDR1 ENHRY, CDR2 SYGVKD. Trimming took 0 bases from V and 6 from J, leaving 13 bases between them. The CDR3 is 15 residues long. The TCR beta cDNA libraries contained unique molecular identifiers. From the PCR reads, TCRdb called clonotypes with MiXCR, one entry per CDR3 protein. Of roughly 870,000 distinct CDR3 sequences detected, about 53% appear once; the ten largest clones hold around 4.5%. Regarding this clonotype: Its antigen is not identified.

Study outcomes and limitations: In patients, TRBV5-6, TRBV5-1 and TRBV20-1 belonged to several TRBV segments found more frequently than in controls.

The source of this sequence is a girl aged 10-17 years with multiple sclerosis. The chain is built from TRBV10-3 and TRBJ2-3; D not certain. The material sequenced was blood. The CDR3 loop is CAISESPSAGDTQYF. CDR3 sequence (DNA): TGTGCCATCAGTGAGTCTCCTAGTGCCGGGGATACGCAGTATTTT.